The 13 T cell receptor beta chains in this list originate from one sample, sequenced in a study of T cell responses to AZD1222 COVID-19 vaccine. Clones were sequenced by immunoSEQ multiplex PCR, and TCRdb holds only the in-frame ones, with some missing. Of 120,000 to 150,000 clones listed, approximately 85% were seen once; the top ten hold less than 5%. The source material was peripheral blood, sampled on day 0 of MenACWY control vaccination. The receptors derive from an adult in good health.

This clone showed up just a few times. V gene TRBV28 combines with J gene TRBJ2-2; 9 bases map to TRBD1. Losses at the gene ends were 10 bases for V and 3 bases for J; bases not matched to a gene: 6. The germline V gene encodes CDR1 MDHEN and CDR2 SYDVKM. There are 14 residues in the CDR3. The CDR3 DNA follows: TGTGCCACCAGGACAGGGGTTGACACCGGGGAGCTGTTTTTT. Protein product: CATRTGVDTGELFF.

The chain carries TRBV15 and TRBJ1-3, with D tentatively TRBD1 (5 bases). Germline assignment: CDR1 LNHNV and CDR2 YYDKDF (reference sequence). V lost 4 bases and J lost 4, with 14 bases in between. This CDR3 contains 15 residues. The CDR3 DNA reads TGTGCCACCAGCACCCGACAGAGTCCCGGAAACACCATATATTTT. As protein: CATSTRQSPGNTIYF.

This rearrangement joins TRBV5-4 to TRBJ1-2; D not certain. The CDR3 sequence is 15 residues long. Germline V gene lookup returns CDR1 SGHNT and CDR2 YYREEE (reference sequence). V lost 0 bases and J 6 bases, leaving 15 bases between the germline ends. The CDR3 coding sequence is TGTGCCAGCAGCTTGGCCGGAAGAGGGTTGGATGGCTACACCTTC. It encodes CASSLAGRGLDGYTF.

The chain couples TRBV5-1 to TRBJ1-1; D not resolved. The CDR3 has 12 residues. Germline assignment: CDR1 SGHRS and CDR2 YFSETQ. V gave up 4 bases and J gave up 6 bases, with 10 bases separating them. The CDR3 coding sequence is TGCGCCAGCAGCGGGCCGGGGTCTGAAGCTTTCTTT. It translates to CASSGPGSEAFF. Supplemented by reference TRBV5-1 and TRBJ1-1, the full variable domain reads KAGVTQTPRYLIKTRGQQVTLSCSPISGHRSVSWYQQTPGQGLQFLFEYFSETQRNKGNFPGRFSGRQFSNSRSEMNVSTLELGDSALYLCASSGPGSEAFFGQGTRLTVV.

This sequence joins TRBV11-2 and TRBJ2-2, with a tentative D call TRBD1 (5 bases). CDR3 length equals 18 residues. The V gene lost 0 bases and the J gene lost 1 base, with 15 bases spanning the gap. Germline CDR1 is SGHAT and CDR2 is FQNNGV. The DNA for the CDR3 is TGTGCCAGCAGCTTAGATCCCTCGGAAACAGGGAACACCGGGGAGCTGTTTTTT. This encodes CASSLDPSETGNTGELFF.

This clone has only a few counts. V is TRBV10-1 and J is TRBJ2-1; possibly TRBD1 for D (6 bases). The CDR3 totals 14 residues. CDR1 is WNHNN, CDR2 SYGVQD, per germline (reference sequence). The V end was cut by 3 bases, the J end by 8 bases, with 14 bases between. The DNA for the CDR3 is TGCGCCAGCAGTGACAGCTACAGGGCCGATGAGCAGTTCTTC. Translated: CASSDSYRADEQFF.

This chain links TRBV6-5 with TRBJ1-3, with 8 bases aligning to TRBD1. Per the germline V gene, CDR1 is MNHEY and CDR2 is SVGAGI. This CDR3 has 15 residues. The V segment lost 5 bases and the J segment 2 bases; nucleotides outside the gene matches: 5. CDR3 residues: CASSNTGGPGNTIYF. CDR3 DNA sequence: TGTGCCAGCAGTAATACAGGGGGGCCTGGAAACACCATATATTTT.

Only one count was recorded for this clone. The chain uses TRBV28 and TRBJ2-7; either TRBD1 or TRBD2 may supply D (5 bases each). The CDR3 consists of 15 residues. With 3 bases removed from V and 0 bases from J, the gap between germline ends came to 12 bases. Per the germline V gene, CDR1 is MDHEN and CDR2 is SYDVKM. The CDR3 DNA reads as TGTGCCAGCAGTTTGTGGGGGTCCGCCTCCTACGAGCAGTACGTC. Translated, it gives CASSLWGSASYEQYV.

This rearrangement joins TRBV5-4 to TRBJ2-2; tentatively, D is TRBD1 or TRBD2 (5 bases each). Looked up from germline, CDR1 is SGHNT and CDR2 is YYREEE (reference sequence). Trimming removed 0 bases at V and 5 bases at J, with 14 bases between. CDR3 length equals 16 residues. The CDR3 DNA reads as TGTGCCAGCAGCTTGGTCGCAGCGAGGGGTACCGGGGAGCTGTTTTTT. It is translated as CASSLVAARGTGELFF.

The chain combines TRBV2 with TRBJ2-7; tentatively, D is TRBD1 (6 bases). Trimming stripped 5 bases from V and 3 bases from J, with 8 bases between. CDR3 size: 12 residues. Germline V gene data show CDR1 as SNHLY and CDR2 as FYNNEI. The CDR3 sequence: CASSRQVYEQYF. The CDR3 DNA follows: TGTGCCAGCAGTAGACAGGTCTACGAGCAGTACTTC. Combining the CDR3 with reference TRBV2 and TRBJ2-7 gives the whole variable domain EPEVTQTPSHQVTQMGQEVILRCVPISNHLYFYWYRQILGQKVEFLVSFYNNEISEKSEIFDDQFSVERPDGSNFTLKIRSTKLEDSAMYFCASSRQVYEQYFGPGTRLTVT.

This rearrangement joins TRBV7-9 to TRBJ1-2; TRBD1 might be the D (5 bases). The CDR3 covers 15 residues. Germline V gene lookup returns CDR1 SEHNR and CDR2 FQNEAQ (reference sequence). The V gene lost 5 bases and the J gene lost 4 bases, with 17 bases spanning the gap. The CDR3 DNA is TGTGCCAGCAGCGCTCCGTCCTTGACAGCCTATGGCTACACCTTC. As protein: CASSAPSLTAYGYTF.

This clone was detected only a few times. The chain links TRBV2 to TRBJ1-2, with TRBD1 matching over 10 bases. V lost 8 bases, J lost 6 bases, and 21 bases stayed unmatched. Germline loops: CDR1 SNHLY, CDR2 FYNNEI. The length of the CDR3 is 18 residues. The CDR3 DNA reads as TGTGCCAGCGGGAGAGAGGAAGGGACAGGGGAGATAACGCATGGCTACACCTTC. It codes for CASGREEGTGEITHGYTF.

The gene calls are TRBV6-5 and TRBJ2-4; D is unclear. V lost 9 bases and J 6 bases, leaving 15 bases between the germline ends. This CDR3 is 13 amino acids long. Germline loops: CDR1 MNHEY, CDR2 SVGAGI. The CDR3 nucleotides read TGTGCCAGTTGGTCACCCCCCGGAAACATTCAGTACTTC. Its translation is CASWSPPGNIQYF.